The 9 T cell receptor beta chains listed next were all sequenced from one sample in a study of blood T cell repertoires in COVID-19. The repertoire was sequenced with immunoSEQ multiplex PCR; TCRdb's copy has only in-frame clones and lacks some. The sample lists 190,000 or so clones, more than 70% occurring once. Material: peripheral blood. These receptors were obtained from a middle-aged man with active or convalescent COVID-19.

The chain employs TRBV10-3 and TRBJ2-7; D may be TRBD2 (5 bases). This CDR3 region has 14 residues. Per the germline V gene, CDR1 is ENHRY and CDR2 is SYGVKD. Between the trimmed V and J ends, which lost 2 bases and 4 bases, there was a span of 12 bases. For the CDR3, the DNA is TGTGCCATCAGTGAGGCGAACGTAGCGTACGAGCAGTACTTC. Encoded protein: CAISEANVAYEQYF.

This chain joins TRBV7-9 and TRBJ2-7; 12 bases are a match to TRBD2. The V gene end was trimmed by 5 bases and the J gene end by 6 bases; junction bases not matched to a gene: 5. Germline CDR1 and CDR2: SEHNR and FQNEAQ (reference sequence). The CDR3 loop spans 14 amino acids. The CDR3 bases are TGTGCCAGCAGCCCACTAGCGGGGGGACCCGAGCAGTACTTC. It translates to CASSPLAGGPEQYF.

The rearrangement joins TRBV18 to TRBJ1-1, with D unresolved. V was clipped by 3 bases and J by 8 bases, with 10 bases between them. This CDR3 contains 12 residues. CDR1 is KGHSH and CDR2 is LQKENI in the germline V gene. CDR3 sequence reads: CASSPEGREAFF. The CDR3 DNA is TGTGCCAGCTCACCCGAGGGCAGAGAAGCTTTCTTT.

Ten or more counts support this clone. This sequence joins TRBV5-6 and TRBJ2-5; D is undetermined. The CDR3 runs 14 residues. V lost 0 bases and J lost 2, with 8 bases in between. Germline V lookup: CDR1 SGHDT, CDR2 YYEEEE. The CDR3 region is CASSLALSQETQYF. The CDR3 DNA reads TGTGCCAGCAGCTTGGCACTGAGTCAAGAGACCCAGTACTTC.

The genes are TRBV28 and TRBJ2-5; D is possibly TRBD2 (6 bases). V lost 2 bases, J lost 4 bases, and 23 bases lay in between. This CDR3 region has 18 residues. Germline CDR1 is MDHEN and CDR2 is SYDVKM. CDR3 nucleotides: TGTGCCAGCAGTTTAAGGTACGCGCGGGACCCAGTGGGAGAGACCCAGTACTTC. Residues: CASSLRYARDPVGETQYF.

The chain couples TRBV24-1 to TRBJ2-1; the match to TRBD1 covers 7 bases. The ends lost 6 bases at V and 11 bases at J; junction bases unmatched: 6. Germline V gene data show CDR1 as KGHDR and CDR2 as SFDVKD. CDR3 length: 12 residues. The CDR3: CATSLRQGKQFF. Written as DNA, the CDR3 is TGTGCCACCAGTCTTCGACAGGGTAAGCAGTTCTTC.

The chain recombines TRBV29-1 with TRBJ1-4, with D unclear. The V gene's germline CDR1 is SQVTM and CDR2 ANQGSEA. This CDR3 contains 11 residues. V gave up 7 bases and J gave up 8 bases, with 11 bases separating them. CDR3 nucleotides: TGCAGCGCTATGACCGGGGAAAAACTGTTTTTT. Encoded protein: CSAMTGEKLFF.

The CDR3 coding sequence is TGTGCCAGTAGCCCCGGGACAGGGCCTAATTCACCCCTCCACTTT. Translating gives CASSPGTGPNSPLHF. The rearrangement joins TRBV19 to TRBJ1-6, with 9 bases fitting TRBD1. The junction had 6 bases not matched to a gene; V was cut back by 6 bases and J by 6 bases. The CDR3 runs to 15 residues. The germline gives CDR1 LNHDA, CDR2 SQIVND (reference sequence). Full variable domain (remainder filled in from reference TRBV19 and TRBJ1-6): DGGITQSPKYLFRKEGQNVTLSCEQNLNHDAMYWYRQDPGQGLRLIYYSQIVNDFQKGDIAEGYSVSREKKESFPLTVTSAQKNPTAFYLCASSPGTGPNSPLHFGNGTRLTVT.

This rearrangement joins TRBV3-1 (or the pseudogene TRBV3-2) to TRBJ2-2; 8 bases align to TRBD1. The V gene's germline CDR1 is LGHDT and CDR2 YNNKEL (reference sequence). Germline trimming cut 6 bases from V and 2 bases from J; bases unmatched to any gene: 8. The CDR3 is 16 amino acids. As DNA, the CDR3 is TGTGCCAGCAGTCTGCCGGGACAGGTCAACACCGGGGAGCTGTTTTTT. Translation: CASSLPGQVNTGELFF.